The source of this T cell receptor (beta chain) is a study of blood T cell dynamics during melanoma immunotherapy. This clone was recorded once. Generated by immunoSEQ multiplex PCR, the TCRdb table keeps only in-frame clones and is missing some. The repertoire has approximately 17,000 clones, approximately 90% of them found once; the top ten carry 1.5% to 2%. V was shortened by 6 bases and J by 4 bases, with 16 bases between the two germline ends. Germline V gene sequence: CDR1 SGHRS, CDR2 YFSETQ. The CDR3 runs 15 residues. Time point defined: pre-treatment baseline. One draw preceded checkpoint blockade; another followed its first cycle at week 3. Response was assessed by RECIST 1.1 at 12 weeks, except a couple of rapid progressors. Patients with prior systemic cancer treatment, concomitant immunosuppressants, or other active malignancies were excluded.

The sequence was collected from a human donor with melanoma. Specimen: blood, collected from a patient treated with checkpoint blockade. The chain uses TRBV5-1 and TRBJ1-4; possible D gene TRBD1, 6 bases. In nucleotides, the CDR3 is TGCGCCAGCACCAGAGGGGGGGAGAGTAATGAAAAACTGTTTTTT. Its protein product is CASTRGGESNEKLFF.